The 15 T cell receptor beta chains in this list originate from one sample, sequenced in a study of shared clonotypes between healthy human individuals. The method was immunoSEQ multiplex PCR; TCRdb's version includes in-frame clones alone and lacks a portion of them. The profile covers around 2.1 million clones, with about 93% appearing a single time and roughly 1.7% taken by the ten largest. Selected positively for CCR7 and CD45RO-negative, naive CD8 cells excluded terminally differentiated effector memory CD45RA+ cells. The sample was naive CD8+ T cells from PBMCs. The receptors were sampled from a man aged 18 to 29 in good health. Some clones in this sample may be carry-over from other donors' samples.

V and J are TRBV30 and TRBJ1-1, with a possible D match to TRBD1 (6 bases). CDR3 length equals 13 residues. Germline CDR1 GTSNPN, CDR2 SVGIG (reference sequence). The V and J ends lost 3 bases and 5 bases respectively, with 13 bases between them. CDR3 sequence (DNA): TGTGCCTGGAGACAGGGTGGTGAGACTGAAGCTTTCTTT. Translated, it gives CAWRQGGETEAFF.

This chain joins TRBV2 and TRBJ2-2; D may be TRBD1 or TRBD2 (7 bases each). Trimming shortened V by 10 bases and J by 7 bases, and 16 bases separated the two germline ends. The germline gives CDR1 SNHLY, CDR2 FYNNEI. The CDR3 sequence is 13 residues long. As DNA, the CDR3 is TGTGCCAACAGGGGAGGGCTGGACGGGGAGCTGTTTTTT. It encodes CANRGGLDGELFF.

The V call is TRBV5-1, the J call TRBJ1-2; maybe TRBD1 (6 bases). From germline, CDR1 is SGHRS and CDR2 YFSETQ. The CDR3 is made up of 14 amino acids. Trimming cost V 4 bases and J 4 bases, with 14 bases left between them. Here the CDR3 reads CASSGTGSPYGYTF. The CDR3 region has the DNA TGCGCCAGCAGCGGAACAGGGAGCCCCTATGGCTACACCTTC.

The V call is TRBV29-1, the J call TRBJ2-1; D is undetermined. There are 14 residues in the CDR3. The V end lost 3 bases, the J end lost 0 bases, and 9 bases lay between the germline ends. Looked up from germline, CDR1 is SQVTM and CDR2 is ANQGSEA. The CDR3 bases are TGCAGCGTTGACCCCTCGACCTCCTACAATGAGCAGTTCTTC. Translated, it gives CSVDPSTSYNEQFF.

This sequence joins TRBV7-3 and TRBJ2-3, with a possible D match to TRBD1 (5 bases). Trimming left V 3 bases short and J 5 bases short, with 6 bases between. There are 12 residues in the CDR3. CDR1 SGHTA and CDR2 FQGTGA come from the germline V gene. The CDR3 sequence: CASSFGQDTQYF. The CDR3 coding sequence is TGTGCCAGCAGCTTTGGACAAGATACGCAGTATTTT.

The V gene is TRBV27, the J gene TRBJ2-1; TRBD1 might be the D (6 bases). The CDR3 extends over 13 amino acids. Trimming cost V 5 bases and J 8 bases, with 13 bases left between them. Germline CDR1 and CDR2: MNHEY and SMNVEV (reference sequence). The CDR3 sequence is CASSPRGGHEQFF. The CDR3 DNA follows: TGTGCCAGCAGTCCCAGGGGTGGGCATGAGCAGTTCTTC.

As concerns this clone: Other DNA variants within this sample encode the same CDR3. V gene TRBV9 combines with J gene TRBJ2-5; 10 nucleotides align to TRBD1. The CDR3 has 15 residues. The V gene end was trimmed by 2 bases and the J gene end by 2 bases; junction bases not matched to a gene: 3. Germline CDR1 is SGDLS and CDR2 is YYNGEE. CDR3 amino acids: CASSVAGQGQETQYF. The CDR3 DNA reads TGTGCCAGCAGCGTTGCGGGACAGGGGCAAGAGACCCAGTACTTC.

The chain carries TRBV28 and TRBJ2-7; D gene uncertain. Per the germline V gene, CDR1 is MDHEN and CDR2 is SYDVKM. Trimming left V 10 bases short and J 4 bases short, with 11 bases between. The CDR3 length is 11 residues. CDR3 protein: CATSGPYEQYF. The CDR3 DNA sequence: TGTGCCACCTCTGGCCCTTACGAGCAGTACTTC.

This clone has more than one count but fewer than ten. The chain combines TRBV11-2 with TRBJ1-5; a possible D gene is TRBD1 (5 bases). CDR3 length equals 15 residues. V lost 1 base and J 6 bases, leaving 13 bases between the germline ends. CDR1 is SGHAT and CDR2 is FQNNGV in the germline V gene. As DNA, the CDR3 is TGTGCCAGCAGCTTAGGTCCGGGACGGGGTCAGCCCCAGCATTTT. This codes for CASSLGPGRGQPQHF.

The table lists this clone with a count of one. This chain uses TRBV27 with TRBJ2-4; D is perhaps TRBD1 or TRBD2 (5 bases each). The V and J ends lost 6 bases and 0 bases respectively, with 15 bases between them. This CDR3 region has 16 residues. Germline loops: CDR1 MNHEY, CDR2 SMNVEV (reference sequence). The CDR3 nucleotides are TGTGCCAGCAGCCGTAGGGACGGACTAGCCAAAAACATTCAGTACTTC. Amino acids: CASSRRDGLAKNIQYF.

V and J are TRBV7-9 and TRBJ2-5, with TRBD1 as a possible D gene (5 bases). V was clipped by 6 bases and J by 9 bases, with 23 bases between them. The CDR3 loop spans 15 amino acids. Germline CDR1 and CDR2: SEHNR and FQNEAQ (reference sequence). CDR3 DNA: TGTGCCAGCAGACCCCTAAGAACTACCTCAGGGCCCCAGTACTTC. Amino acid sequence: CASRPLRTTSGPQYF.

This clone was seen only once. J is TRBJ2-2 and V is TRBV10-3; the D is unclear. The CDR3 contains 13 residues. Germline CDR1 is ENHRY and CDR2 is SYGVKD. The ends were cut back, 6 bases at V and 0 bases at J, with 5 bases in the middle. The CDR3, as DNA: TGTGCCATCAGGGCGGCGAACACCGGGGAGCTGTTTTTT. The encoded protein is CAIRAANTGELFF.

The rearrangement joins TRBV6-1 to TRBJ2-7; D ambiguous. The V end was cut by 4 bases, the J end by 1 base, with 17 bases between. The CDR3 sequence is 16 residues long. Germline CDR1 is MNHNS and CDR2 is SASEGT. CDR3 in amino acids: CASSVPVNRRSYEQYF. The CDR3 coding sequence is TGTGCCAGCAGTGTGCCCGTCAACCGCCGGTCCTACGAGCAGTACTTC.

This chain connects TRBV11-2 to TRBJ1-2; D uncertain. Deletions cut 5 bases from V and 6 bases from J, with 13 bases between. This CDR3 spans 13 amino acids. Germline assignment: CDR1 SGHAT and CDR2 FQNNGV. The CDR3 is CASSQGQANGYTF. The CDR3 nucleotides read TGTGCCAGCAGCCAAGGGCAGGCAAATGGCTACACCTTC. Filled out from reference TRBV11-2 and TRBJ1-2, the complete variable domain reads EAGVAQSPRYKIIEKRQSVAFWCNPISGHATLYWYQQILGQGPKLLIQFQNNGVVDDSQLPKDRFSAERLKGVDSTLKIQPAKLEDSAVYLCASSQGQANGYTFGSGTRLTVV.

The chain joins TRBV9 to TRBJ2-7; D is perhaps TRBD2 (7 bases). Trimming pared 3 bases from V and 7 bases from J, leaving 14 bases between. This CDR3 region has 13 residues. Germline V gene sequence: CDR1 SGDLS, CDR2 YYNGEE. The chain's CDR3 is CASSGGGAGEQYF. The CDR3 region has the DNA TGTGCCAGCAGCGGAGGGGGGGCTGGAGAGCAGTACTTC.